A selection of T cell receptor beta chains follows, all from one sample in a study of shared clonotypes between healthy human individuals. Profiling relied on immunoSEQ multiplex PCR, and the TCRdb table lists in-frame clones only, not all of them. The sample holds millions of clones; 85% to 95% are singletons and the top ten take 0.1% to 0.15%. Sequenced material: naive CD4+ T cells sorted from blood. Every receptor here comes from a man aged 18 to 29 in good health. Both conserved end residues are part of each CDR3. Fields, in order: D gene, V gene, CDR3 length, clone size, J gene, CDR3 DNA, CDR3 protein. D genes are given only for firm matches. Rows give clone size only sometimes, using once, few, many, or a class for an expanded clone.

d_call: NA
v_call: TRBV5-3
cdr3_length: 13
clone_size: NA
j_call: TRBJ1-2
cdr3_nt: TGTGCCAGAAGCTTGGGACAGGTTGACGGCTACACCTTC
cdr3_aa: CARSLGQVDGYTF

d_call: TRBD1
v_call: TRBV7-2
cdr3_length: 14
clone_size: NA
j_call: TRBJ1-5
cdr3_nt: TGTGCCAGCAGCCCGGGACAGGGGGTTCAGCCCCAGCATTTT
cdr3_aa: CASSPGQGVQPQHF

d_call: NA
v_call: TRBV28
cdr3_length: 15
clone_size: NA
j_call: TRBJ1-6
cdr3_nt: TGTGCCAGCAGTGACCATAGTGGGGATAATTCACCCCTCCACTTT
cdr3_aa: CASSDHSGDNSPLHF

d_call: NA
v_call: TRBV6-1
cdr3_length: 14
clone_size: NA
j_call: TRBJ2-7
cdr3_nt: TGTGCCAGCAGTGAAATCTCGGACTCCTACGAGCAGTACTTC
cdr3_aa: CASSEISDSYEQYF

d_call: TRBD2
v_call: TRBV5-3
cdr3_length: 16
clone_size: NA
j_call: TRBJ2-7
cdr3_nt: TGTGCCAGAATGACGTTGGCGGGAGGGCCGAGGGACGAGCAGTACTTC
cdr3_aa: CARMTLAGGPRDEQYF

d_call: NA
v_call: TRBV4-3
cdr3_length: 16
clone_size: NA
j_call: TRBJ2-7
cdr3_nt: TGCGCCAGCAGCCAAGTCCGGACAGCGGGTGGAATAGAGCAGTACTTC
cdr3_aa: CASSQVRTAGGIEQYF

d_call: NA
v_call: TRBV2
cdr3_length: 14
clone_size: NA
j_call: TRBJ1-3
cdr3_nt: TGTGCCAGCAGCTTAAGAGACTCTGGAAACACCATATATTTT
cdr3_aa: CASSLRDSGNTIYF

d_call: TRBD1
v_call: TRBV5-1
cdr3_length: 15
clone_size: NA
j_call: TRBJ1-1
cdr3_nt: TGCGCCAGCAGCTTGGTCGCAGGGGGTAACACTGAAGCTTTCTTT
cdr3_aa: CASSLVAGGNTEAFF

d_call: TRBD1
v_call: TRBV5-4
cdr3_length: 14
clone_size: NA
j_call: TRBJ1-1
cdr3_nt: TGTGCCAGCAGCGTGGGACAGGGAACGACTGAAGCTTTCTTT
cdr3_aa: CASSVGQGTTEAFF

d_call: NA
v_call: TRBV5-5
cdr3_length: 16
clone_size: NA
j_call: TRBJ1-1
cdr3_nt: TGTGCCAGCAGCTTGTTGGGGGCTGGCGGGAACACTGAAGCTTTCTTT
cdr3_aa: CASSLLGAGGNTEAFF

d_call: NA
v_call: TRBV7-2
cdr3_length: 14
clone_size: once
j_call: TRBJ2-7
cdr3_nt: TGTGCCAGCAGCTTAGCGGGGGGGCTCATCGAGCAGTACTTC
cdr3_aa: CASSLAGGLIEQYF

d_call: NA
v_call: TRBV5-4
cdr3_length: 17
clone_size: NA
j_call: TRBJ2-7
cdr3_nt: TGTGCCAGCAGCTTGGAGGGTTGGGGAGCGGTCGCCTACGAGCAGTACTTC
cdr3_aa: CASSLEGWGAVAYEQYF

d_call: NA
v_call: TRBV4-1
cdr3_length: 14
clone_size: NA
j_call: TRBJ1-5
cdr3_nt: TGCGCCAGCAGCCAAGGGGCAGGGGATCAGCCCCAGCATTTT
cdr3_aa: CASSQGAGDQPQHF

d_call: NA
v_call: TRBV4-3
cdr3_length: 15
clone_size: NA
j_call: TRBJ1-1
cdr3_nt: TGCGCCAGCAGCCAAGTGCTGGGGGTAGGAACTGAAGCTTTCTTT
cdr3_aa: CASSQVLGVGTEAFF

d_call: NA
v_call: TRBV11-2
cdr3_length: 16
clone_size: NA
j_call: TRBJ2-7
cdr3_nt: TGTGCCAGCAGCTTAGATTGGCAGGTTAGCTCCTACGAGCAGTACTTC
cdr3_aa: CASSLDWQVSSYEQYF

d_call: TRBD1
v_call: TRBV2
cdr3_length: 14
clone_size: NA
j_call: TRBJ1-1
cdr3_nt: TGTGCCAGCAGCAGATCAGGGGGTGGGAGCGAAGCTTTCTTT
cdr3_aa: CASSRSGGGSEAFF

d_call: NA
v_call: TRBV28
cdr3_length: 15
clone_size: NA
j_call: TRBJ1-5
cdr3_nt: TGTGCCAGCACTAACGTTGGGGGTGGCAATCAGCCCCAGCATTTT
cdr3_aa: CASTNVGGGNQPQHF